Listed below are T cell receptor beta chains from one sample, sequenced in a study of T cell responses to AZD1222 COVID-19 vaccine. Sequenced by immunoSEQ multiplex PCR; TCRdb stores in-frame clones only, minus some. This sample has 80,000 or so clones, with 92% found just once. Sequenced material: peripheral blood, taken 28 days after the second AZD1222 dose. These receptors were obtained from an adult who received the AZD1222 COVID-19 vaccine. CDR3s include the opening cysteine and the closing phenylalanine or tryptophan. Clone size is given for some rows only: seen once, a few or many times, or a class if the clone is expanded.

J gene,clone size,V gene,CDR3 length,CDR3 protein
TRBJ1-2,NA,TRBV10-3,13,CAISDQSNYGYTF
TRBJ2-5,NA,TRBV6-5,14,CASIRDKPWETQYF
TRBJ2-7,NA,TRBV4-3,16,CASSQTFRDRVYEQYF
TRBJ2-1,NA,TRBV29-1,14,CSVERSASYNEQFF
TRBJ1-1,NA,TRBV27,14,CASSNPGQGTEAFF
TRBJ1-1,NA,TRBV3-1/TRBV3-2,13,CASSQDLLGLTFF
TRBJ2-1,once,TRBV19,16,CASSLPGLAGYNEQFF
TRBJ1-1,NA,TRBV19,16,CASSMSRVRANTEAFF
TRBJ2-7,NA,TRBV28,17,CASRGPRGPRISYEQYF
TRBJ1-2,NA,TRBV30,13,CAWSVSPYYGYTF
TRBJ1-4,NA,TRBV2,11,CATTGGEKLFF
TRBJ1-2,NA,TRBV12-5,12,CASSVGVYGYTF
TRBJ1-2,NA,TRBV7-9,13,CASSFWESYGYTF
TRBJ1-1,NA,TRBV19,11,CASSPRAEAFF
TRBJ1-4,NA,TRBV24-1,16,CATSDPYRESNEKLFF
TRBJ1-5,NA,TRBV5-3,15,CARSWYQYGHQPQHF
TRBJ2-2,NA,TRBV4-3,18,CASSLRTSGNTITGELFF
TRBJ2-7,NA,TRBV19,13,CASSPVLGYEQYF
TRBJ2-7,once,TRBV28,12,CASSETGAEQYF
TRBJ1-5,NA,TRBV6-5,15,CASSLRGVSNQPQHF
TRBJ1-6,NA,TRBV7-9,15,CAPPGGGPYNSPLHF
TRBJ2-3,once,TRBV7-5,15,CVRSAGFQGTDTQYF
TRBJ1-5,NA,TRBV19,15,CASSISGDSNQPQHF
TRBJ1-1,NA,TRBV7-2,16,CASSLRGTGWNTEAFF
TRBJ2-7,NA,TRBV5-1,16,CASSLAPRDKIYEQYF
TRBJ2-3,NA,TRBV28,13,CASSPAGTDTQYF
TRBJ1-2,NA,TRBV10-1,16,CASSDGTGIGSYGYTF
TRBJ2-2,NA,TRBV2,14,CASRVGPGSGELFF
TRBJ2-7,NA,TRBV9,16,CASSVGSGITSAEQYF
TRBJ2-5,NA,TRBV11-2,15,CASSYGRLAEETQYF
TRBJ2-1,NA,TRBV28,16,CASSQLRGISYNEQFF
TRBJ1-5,NA,TRBV10-3,14,CAISESNGERAQHF
TRBJ2-7,once,TRBV5-6,12,CASSPSSNEQYF
TRBJ1-5,NA,TRBV28,16,CASSRSGTGEGQPQHF
TRBJ2-7,NA,TRBV7-2,15,CASSLRLAGGYEQYF
TRBJ2-1,NA,TRBV21-1,16,CASSKGASGRVNEQFF
TRBJ1-3,NA,TRBV19,14,CASQDRNSGNTIYF
TRBJ2-5,NA,TRBV4-2,14,CASSQDLVDATQYF
TRBJ2-3,NA,TRBV28,15,CASSRVGGAPTTQYF
TRBJ2-1,few,TRBV11-2,14,CASHFTGTYNEQFF
TRBJ1-4,NA,TRBV6-5,14,CASKFLGEREKLFF
TRBJ2-7,NA,TRBV28,15,CASRPYRAFIYEQYF
TRBJ2-7,NA,TRBV25-1,16,CASSEASQPSSYEQYF
TRBJ1-5,NA,TRBV6-5,13,CASSYLRTQPQHF
TRBJ1-2,NA,TRBV6-6,14,CASSYSGDGYGYTF
TRBJ2-3,NA,TRBV10-3,14,CAIRPGPGADTQYF
TRBJ2-1,NA,TRBV5-1,14,CASRSSNSYNEQFF
TRBJ2-3,NA,TRBV7-9,12,CASRGFADTQYF
TRBJ1-5,NA,TRBV5-6,19,CASSLRSVAWKWGNQPQHF
TRBJ1-4,NA,TRBV6-5,14,CASSPPGSNEKLFF
TRBJ2-7,NA,TRBV6-2/TRBV6-3,15,CASSYDLAGTYEQYF
TRBJ2-2,NA,TRBV6-4,15,CASSELAGLTGELFF
TRBJ2-1,NA,TRBV11-2,17,CASSLNVAGGPYNEQFF
TRBJ1-2,NA,TRBV7-2,14,CASSSAGTGYGYTF
TRBJ2-7,NA,TRBV11-1,15,CASSGDGTVSYEQYF
TRBJ1-2,NA,TRBV19,14,CASSIGTANYGYTF
TRBJ2-7,NA,TRBV19,13,CASRNVGSYEQYF
TRBJ1-1,NA,TRBV3-1/TRBV3-2,15,CASSPRQGRNTEAFF
TRBJ2-7,NA,TRBV3-1/TRBV3-2,15,CASSQVRRSSYEQYF
TRBJ1-1,NA,TRBV19,13,CASSPGQGARAFF